This T cell receptor (beta chain) is from a study of blood T cell repertoires in COVID-19. For the study at large: The study drew acute and convalescent COVID-19 samples from the United States, Italy and Spain. Nucleic acid was either cDNA or gDNA, and it came from T cells, B-cell-depleted T cells, or PBMCs.

The germline CDR1 and CDR2 sequences are MNHNY and SVGAGI (reference sequence). The V end lost 4 bases, the J end lost 7 bases, and 14 bases lay between the germline ends. The CDR3 totals 14 residues. In the study's own analysis: Using reference gene primer amplification, nucleated cell counts were estimated. The assay was immunoSEQ multiplex PCR, and TCRdb's table has in-frame clones only and misses some. That table gives V, J and clone size, and the DNA gave D and trimming. The sample has roughly 200,000 clones, 85% to 90% seen once. This clone has only a few counts. The sample consisted of peripheral blood. This rearrangement joins TRBV6-6 to TRBJ1-5; tentatively, D is TRBD1 (6 bases). The receptor's source is a man aged 35-49 years with active or convalescent COVID-19. CDR3 sequence (DNA): TGTGCCAGCAGTTTTTCAGGGGTGGGACAGCCCCAGCATTTT. Its protein is CASSFSGVGQPQHF.